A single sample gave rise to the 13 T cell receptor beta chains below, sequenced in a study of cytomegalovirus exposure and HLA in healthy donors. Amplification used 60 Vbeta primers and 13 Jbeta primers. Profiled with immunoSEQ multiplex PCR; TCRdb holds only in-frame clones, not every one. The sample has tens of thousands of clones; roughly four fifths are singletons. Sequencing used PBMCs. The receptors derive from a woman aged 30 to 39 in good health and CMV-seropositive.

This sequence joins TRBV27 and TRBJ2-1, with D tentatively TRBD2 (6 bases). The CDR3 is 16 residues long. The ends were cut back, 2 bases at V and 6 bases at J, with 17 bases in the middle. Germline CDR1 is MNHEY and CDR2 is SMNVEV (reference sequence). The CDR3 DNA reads TGTGCCAGCAGTTTAGGGAGCGGGTTTGTGAGCAATGAGCAGTTCTTC. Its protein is CASSLGSGFVSNEQFF.

The CDR3 reads CASSHGLARSEQYF. The CDR3, as DNA: TGCGCCAGCAGCCACGGGCTAGCGAGGAGCGAGCAGTACTTC. V gene TRBV4-3 combines with J gene TRBJ2-7; TRBD2 is a possible D gene (6 bases). V shed 3 bases and J shed 6 bases, with 15 bases lying between them. The germline V gene encodes CDR1 LGHNA and CDR2 YSLEER. The CDR3 length is 14 residues.

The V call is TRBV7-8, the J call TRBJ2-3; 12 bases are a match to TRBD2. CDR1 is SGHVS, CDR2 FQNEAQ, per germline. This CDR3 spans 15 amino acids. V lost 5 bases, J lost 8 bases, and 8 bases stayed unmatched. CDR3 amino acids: CASSQGLAGALTQYF. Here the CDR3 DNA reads TGTGCCAGCAGCCAGGGACTAGCGGGTGCCCTTACGCAGTATTTT. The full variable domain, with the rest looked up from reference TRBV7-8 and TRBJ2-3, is GAGVSQSPRYKVAKRGQDVALRCDPISGHVSLFWYQQALGQGPEFLTYFQNEAQLDKSGLPSDRFFAERPEGSVSTLKIQRTQQEDSAVYLCASSQGLAGALTQYFGPGTRLTVL.

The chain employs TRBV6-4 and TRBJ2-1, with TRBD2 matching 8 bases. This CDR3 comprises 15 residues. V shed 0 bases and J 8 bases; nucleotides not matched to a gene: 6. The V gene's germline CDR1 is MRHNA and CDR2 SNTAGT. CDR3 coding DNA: TGTGCCAGCAGTGACTCTGGAGGTAGCGGGGATGAGCAGTTCTTC. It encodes CASSDSGGSGDEQFF.

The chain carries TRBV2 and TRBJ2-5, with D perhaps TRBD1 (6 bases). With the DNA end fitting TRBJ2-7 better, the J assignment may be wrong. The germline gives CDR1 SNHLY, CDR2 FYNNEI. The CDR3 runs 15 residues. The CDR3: CASSPRQASSYEQYF. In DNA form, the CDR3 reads TGTGCCAGCAGTCCAAGACAGGCCAGCTCCTACGAGCAGTACTTC.

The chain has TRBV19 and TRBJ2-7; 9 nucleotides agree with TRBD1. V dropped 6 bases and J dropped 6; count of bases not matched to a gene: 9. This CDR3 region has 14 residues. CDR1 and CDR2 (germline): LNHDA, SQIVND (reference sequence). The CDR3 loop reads CASRDGDRVSEQYF. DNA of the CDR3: TGTGCCAGTAGAGATGGGGACAGGGTTTCCGAGCAGTACTTC.

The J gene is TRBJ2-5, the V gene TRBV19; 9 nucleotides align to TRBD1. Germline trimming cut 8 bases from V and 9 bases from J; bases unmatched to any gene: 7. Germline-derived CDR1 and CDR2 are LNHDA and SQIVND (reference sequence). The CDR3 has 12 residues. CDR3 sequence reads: CASSQGAGSQYF. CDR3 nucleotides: TGTGCCAGTTCACAGGGGGCCGGGTCCCAGTACTTC. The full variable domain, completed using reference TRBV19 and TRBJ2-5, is DGGITQSPKYLFRKEGQNVTLSCEQNLNHDAMYWYRQDPGQGLRLIYYSQIVNDFQKGDIAEGYSVSREKKESFPLTVTSAQKNPTAFYLCASSQGAGSQYFGPGTRLLVL.

The CDR3 is CASSLTGTSNQPQHF. The CDR3 DNA reads TGTGCCAGCAGCTTGACAGGGACTAGCAATCAGCCCCAGCATTTT. The rearrangement uses TRBV5-8 and TRBJ1-5, with TRBD1 as a possible D gene (6 bases). The V end was cut by 1 base, the J end by 0 bases, with 8 bases between. The CDR3 runs 15 residues. Germline V lookup: CDR1 SGHTS, CDR2 YDEGEE.

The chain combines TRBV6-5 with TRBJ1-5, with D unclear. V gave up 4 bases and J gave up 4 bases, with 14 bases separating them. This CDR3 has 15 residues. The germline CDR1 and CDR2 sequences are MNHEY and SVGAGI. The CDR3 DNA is TGTGCCAGCAGTTTCGAGACGGGTTTTAATCAGCCCCAGCATTTT. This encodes CASSFETGFNQPQHF.

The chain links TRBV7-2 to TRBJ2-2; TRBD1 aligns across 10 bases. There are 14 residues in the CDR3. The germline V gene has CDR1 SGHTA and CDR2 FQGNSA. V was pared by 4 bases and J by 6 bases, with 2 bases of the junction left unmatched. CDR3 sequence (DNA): TGTGCCAGCAGCTCGGACAGGGGGGCCGGGGAGCTGTTTTTT. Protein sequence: CASSSDRGAGELFF. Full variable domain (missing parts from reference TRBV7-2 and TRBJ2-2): GAGVSQSPSNKVTEKGKDVELRCDPISGHTALYWYRQSLGQGLEFLIYFQGNSAPDKSGLPSDRFSAERTGGSVSTLTIQRTQQEDSAVYLCASSSDRGAGELFFGEGSRLTVL.

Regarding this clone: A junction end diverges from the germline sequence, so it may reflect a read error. The CDR3 is CAGRWDSANTGELFF. CDR3 nucleotide sequence: TGCGCCGGCAGGTGGGACAGCGCGAACACCGGGGAGCTGTTTTTT. The chain recombines TRBV5-1 with TRBJ2-2; TRBD1 agrees at 7 bases. Germline lookup yields CDR1 SGHRS and CDR2 YFSETQ. This CDR3 is built from 15 residues.

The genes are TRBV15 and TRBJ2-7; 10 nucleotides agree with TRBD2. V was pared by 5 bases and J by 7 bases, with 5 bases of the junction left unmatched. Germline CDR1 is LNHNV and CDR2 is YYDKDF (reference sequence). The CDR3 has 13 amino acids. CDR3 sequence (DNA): TGTGCCACCAGCGTGCTAGCGGGAGAAGAGCAGTACTTC. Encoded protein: CATSVLAGEEQYF.

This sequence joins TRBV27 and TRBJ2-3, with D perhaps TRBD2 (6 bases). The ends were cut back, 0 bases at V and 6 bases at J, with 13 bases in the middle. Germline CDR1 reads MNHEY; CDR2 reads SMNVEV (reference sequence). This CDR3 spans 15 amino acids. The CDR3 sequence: CASSLSSAGSDTQYF. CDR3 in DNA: TGTGCCAGCAGTTTATCCTCCGCGGGATCGGATACGCAGTATTTT.